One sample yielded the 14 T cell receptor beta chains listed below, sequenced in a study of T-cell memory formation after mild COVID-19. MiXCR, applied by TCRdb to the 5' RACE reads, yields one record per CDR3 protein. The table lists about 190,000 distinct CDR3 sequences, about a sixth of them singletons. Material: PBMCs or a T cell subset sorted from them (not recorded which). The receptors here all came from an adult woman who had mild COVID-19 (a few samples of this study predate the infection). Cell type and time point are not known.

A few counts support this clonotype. The CDR3 here is CASSQGLGRDTEAFF. CDR3 bases: TGTGCCAGCAGCCAAGGCCTTGGTCGGGACACTGAAGCTTTCTTT. The chain couples TRBV14 to TRBJ1-1; D unresolved. The CDR3 spans 15 residues. The V gene's germline CDR1 is SGHDN and CDR2 FVKESK. Trimming pared 1 base from V and 3 bases from J, leaving 12 bases between.

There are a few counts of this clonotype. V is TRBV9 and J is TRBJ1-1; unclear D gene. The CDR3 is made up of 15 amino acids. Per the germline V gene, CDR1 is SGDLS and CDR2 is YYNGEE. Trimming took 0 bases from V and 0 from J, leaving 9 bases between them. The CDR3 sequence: CASSVEPAMNTEAFF. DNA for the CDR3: TGTGCCAGCAGCGTAGAACCAGCAATGAACACTGAAGCTTTCTTT. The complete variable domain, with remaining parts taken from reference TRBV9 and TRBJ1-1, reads DSGVTQTPKHLITATGQRVTLRCSPRSGDLSVYWYQQSLDQGLQFLIQYYNGEERAKGNILERFSAQQFPDLHSELNLSSLELGDSALYFCASSVEPAMNTEAFFGQGTRLTVV.

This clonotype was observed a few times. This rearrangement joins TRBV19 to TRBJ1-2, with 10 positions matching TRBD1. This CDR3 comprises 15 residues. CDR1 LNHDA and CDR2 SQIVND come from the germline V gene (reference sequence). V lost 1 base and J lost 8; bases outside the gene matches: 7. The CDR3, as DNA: TGTGCCAGTAGTATAGCGGGACAGGGGTGGTTCGGCTACACCTTC. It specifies CASSIAGQGWFGYTF.

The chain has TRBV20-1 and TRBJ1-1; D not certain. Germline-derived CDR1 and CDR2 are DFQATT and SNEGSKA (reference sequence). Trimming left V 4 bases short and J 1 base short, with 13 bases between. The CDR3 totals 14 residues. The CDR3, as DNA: TGCAGTGCTATGAATCCAGAAACGAACACTGAAGCTTTCTTT. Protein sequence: CSAMNPETNTEAFF.

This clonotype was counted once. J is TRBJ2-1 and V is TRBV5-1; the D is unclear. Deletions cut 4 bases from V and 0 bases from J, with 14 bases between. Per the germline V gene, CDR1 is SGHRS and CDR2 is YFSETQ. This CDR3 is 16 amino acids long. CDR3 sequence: CASSPLSSSSYNEQFF. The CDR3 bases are TGCGCCAGCAGCCCTTTGTCGTCTAGCTCCTACAATGAGCAGTTCTTC. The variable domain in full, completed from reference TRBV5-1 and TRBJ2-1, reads KAGVTQTPRYLIKTRGQQVTLSCSPISGHRSVSWYQQTPGQGLQFLFEYFSETQRNKGNFPGRFSGRQFSNSRSEMNVSTLELGDSALYLCASSPLSSSSYNEQFFGPGTRLTVL.

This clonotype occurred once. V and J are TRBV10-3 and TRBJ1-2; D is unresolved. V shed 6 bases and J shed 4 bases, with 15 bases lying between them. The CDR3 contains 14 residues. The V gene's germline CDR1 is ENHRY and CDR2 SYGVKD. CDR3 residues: CAIREDVDGYGYTF. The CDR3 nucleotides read TGTGCCATCAGAGAGGACGTGGACGGCTATGGCTACACCTTC.

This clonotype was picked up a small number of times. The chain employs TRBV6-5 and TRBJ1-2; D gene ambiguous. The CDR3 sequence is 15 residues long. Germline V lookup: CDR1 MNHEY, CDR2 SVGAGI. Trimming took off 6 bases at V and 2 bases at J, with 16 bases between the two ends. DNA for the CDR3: TGTGCCAGCAGAATGTATACCCCGGGGAACTATGGCTACACCTTC. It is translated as CASRMYTPGNYGYTF.

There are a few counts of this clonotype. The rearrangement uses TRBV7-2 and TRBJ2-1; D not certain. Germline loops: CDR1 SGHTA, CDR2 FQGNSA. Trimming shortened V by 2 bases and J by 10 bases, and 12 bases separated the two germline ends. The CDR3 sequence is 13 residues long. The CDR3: CASSLYGRLEQFF. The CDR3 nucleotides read TGTGCCAGCAGCTTATATGGGCGGCTGGAGCAGTTCTTC.

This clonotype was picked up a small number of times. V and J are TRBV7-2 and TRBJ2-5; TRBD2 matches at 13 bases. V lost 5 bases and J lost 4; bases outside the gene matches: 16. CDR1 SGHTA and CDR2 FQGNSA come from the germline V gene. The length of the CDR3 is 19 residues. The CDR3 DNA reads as TGTGCCAGCAGCCCAGGTCGACTAGCGGGAGGCCCACCGGGAGAGACCCAGTACTTC. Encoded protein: CASSPGRLAGGPPGETQYF. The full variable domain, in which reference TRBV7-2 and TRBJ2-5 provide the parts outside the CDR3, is GAGVSQSPSNKVTEKGKDVELRCDPISGHTALYWYRQSLGQGLEFLIYFQGNSAPDKSGLPSDRFSAERTGGSVSTLTIQRTQQEDSAVYLCASSPGRLAGGPPGETQYFGPGTRLLVL.

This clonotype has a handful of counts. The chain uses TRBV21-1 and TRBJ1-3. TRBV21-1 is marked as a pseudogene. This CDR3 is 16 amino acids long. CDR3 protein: CASSNWALLSGNTIYF. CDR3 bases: TGTGCCAGCAGCAATTGGGCGTTGCTCTCTGGAAACACCATATATTTT.

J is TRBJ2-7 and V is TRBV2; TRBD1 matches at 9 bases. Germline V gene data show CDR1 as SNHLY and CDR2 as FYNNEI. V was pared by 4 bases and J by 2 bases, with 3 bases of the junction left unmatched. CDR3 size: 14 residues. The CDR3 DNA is TGTGCCAGCAGTGGACAGGGGGTAACCTACGAGCAGTACTTC. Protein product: CASSGQGVTYEQYF.

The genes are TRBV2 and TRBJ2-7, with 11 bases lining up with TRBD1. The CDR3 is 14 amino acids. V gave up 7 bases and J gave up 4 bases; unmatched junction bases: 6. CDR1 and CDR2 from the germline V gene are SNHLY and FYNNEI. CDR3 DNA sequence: TGTGCCAGCACTTGGGACAGGGGGGTTTACGAGCAGTACTTC. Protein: CASTWDRGVYEQYF.

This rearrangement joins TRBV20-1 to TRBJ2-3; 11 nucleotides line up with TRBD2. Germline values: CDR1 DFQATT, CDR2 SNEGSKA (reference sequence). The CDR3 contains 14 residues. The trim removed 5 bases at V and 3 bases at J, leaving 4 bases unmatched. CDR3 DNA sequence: TGCAGTGCTTTTACTAGCGGGAGTACAGATACGCAGTATTTT. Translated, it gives CSAFTSGSTDTQYF.

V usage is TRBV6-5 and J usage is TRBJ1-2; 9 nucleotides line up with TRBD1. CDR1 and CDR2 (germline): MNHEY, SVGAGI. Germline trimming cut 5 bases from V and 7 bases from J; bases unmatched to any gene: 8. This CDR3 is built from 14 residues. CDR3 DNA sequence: TGTGCCAGCAGTACAGGGGGCGGGTATCGTGGCTACACCTTC. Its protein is CASSTGGGYRGYTF.